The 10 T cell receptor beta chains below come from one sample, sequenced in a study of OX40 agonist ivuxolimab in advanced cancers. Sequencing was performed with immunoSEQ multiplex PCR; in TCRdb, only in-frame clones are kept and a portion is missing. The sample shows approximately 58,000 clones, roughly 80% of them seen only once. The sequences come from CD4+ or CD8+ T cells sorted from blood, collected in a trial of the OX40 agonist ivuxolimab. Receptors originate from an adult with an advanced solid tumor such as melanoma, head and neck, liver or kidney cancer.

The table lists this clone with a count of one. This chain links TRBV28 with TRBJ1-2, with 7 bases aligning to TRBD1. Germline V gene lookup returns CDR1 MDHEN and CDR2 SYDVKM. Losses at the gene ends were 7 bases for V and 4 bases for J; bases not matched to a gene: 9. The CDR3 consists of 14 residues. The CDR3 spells CASIGTVFLYGYTF. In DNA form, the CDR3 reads TGTGCCAGCATAGGGACAGTTTTCCTCTATGGCTACACCTTC.

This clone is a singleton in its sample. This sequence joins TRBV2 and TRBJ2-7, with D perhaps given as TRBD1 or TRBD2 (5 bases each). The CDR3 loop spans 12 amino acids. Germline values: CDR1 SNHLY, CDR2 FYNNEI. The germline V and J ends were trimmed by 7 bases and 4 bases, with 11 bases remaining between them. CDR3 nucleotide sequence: TGTGCCAGCAACCTCGGGGCGTACGAGCAGTACTTC. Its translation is CASNLGAYEQYF.

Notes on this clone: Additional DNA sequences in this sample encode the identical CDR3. CDR3 residues: CASSLGANYGYTF. CDR3 bases: TGCGCCAGCAGCTTGGGAGCTAACTATGGCTACACCTTC. This chain joins TRBV5-1 and TRBJ1-2; no reliable D call. Germline values: CDR1 SGHRS, CDR2 YFSETQ. The V gene lost 0 bases and the J gene lost 0 bases, with 3 bases spanning the gap. CDR3 size: 13 residues.

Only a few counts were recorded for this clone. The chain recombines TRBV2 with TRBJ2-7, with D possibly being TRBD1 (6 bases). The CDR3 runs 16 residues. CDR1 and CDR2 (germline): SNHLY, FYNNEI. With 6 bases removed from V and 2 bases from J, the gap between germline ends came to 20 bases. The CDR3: CASRGFSGQGTYEQYF. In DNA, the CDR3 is TGTGCCAGCAGAGGATTTTCGGGACAAGGGACCTACGAGCAGTACTTC. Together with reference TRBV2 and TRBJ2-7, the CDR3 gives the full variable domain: EPEVTQTPSHQVTQMGQEVILRCVPISNHLYFYWYRQILGQKVEFLVSFYNNEISEKSEIFDDQFSVERPDGSNFTLKIRSTKLEDSAMYFCASRGFSGQGTYEQYFGPGTRLTVT.

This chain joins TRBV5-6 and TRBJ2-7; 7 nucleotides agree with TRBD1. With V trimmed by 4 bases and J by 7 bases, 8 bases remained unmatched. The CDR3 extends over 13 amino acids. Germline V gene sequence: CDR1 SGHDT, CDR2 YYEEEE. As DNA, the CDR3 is TGTGCCAGCAGCAAAGGACAGGCCTGGGAGCAGTACTTC. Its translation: CASSKGQAWEQYF.

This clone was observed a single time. This CDR3 is CASSLDRGSEKLFF. The CDR3 DNA follows: TGTGCCAGCAGCTTGGACAGGGGCAGTGAAAAACTGTTTTTT. The rearrangement links TRBV5-8 to TRBJ1-4, with 7 positions matching TRBD1. The CDR3 is 14 amino acids. Germline V lookup: CDR1 SGHTS, CDR2 YDEGEE. Losses at the gene ends were 0 bases for V and 7 bases for J; bases not matched to a gene: 3.

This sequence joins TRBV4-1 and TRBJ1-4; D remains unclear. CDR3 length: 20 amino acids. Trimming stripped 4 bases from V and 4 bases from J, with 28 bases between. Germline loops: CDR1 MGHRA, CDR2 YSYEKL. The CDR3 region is CASSRLSGPRGRPLNEKLFF. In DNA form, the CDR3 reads TGCGCCAGCAGCCGCCTTTCCGGGCCCCGAGGGAGACCACTTAATGAAAAACTGTTTTTT.

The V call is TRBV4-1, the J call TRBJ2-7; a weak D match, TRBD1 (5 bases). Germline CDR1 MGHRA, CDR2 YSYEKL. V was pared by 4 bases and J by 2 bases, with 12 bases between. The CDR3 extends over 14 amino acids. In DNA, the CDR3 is TGCGCCAGCAGCCGGCCGGACACACCCTACGAGCAGTACTTC. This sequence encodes CASSRPDTPYEQYF.

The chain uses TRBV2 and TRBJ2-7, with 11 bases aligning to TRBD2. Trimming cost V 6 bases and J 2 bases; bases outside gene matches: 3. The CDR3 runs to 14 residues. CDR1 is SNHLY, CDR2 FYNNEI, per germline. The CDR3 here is CASRGTSGTYEQYF. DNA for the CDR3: TGTGCCAGCAGGGGGACTAGCGGCACCTACGAGCAGTACTTC. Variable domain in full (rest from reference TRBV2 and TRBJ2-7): EPEVTQTPSHQVTQMGQEVILRCVPISNHLYFYWYRQILGQKVEFLVSFYNNEISEKSEIFDDQFSVERPDGSNFTLKIRSTKLEDSAMYFCASRGTSGTYEQYFGPGTRLTVT.

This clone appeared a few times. The CDR3 here is CASIAGDGAYNEQFF. As DNA, the CDR3 is TGCGCCAGCATCGCGGGAGACGGGGCCTACAATGAGCAGTTCTTC. V usage is TRBV10-2 and J usage is TRBJ2-1; 7 bases line up with TRBD2. Trimming took 7 bases from V and 2 from J; bases not matched to a gene: 8. Per germline, CDR1 WSHSY and CDR2 SAAADI. The CDR3 has 15 residues.